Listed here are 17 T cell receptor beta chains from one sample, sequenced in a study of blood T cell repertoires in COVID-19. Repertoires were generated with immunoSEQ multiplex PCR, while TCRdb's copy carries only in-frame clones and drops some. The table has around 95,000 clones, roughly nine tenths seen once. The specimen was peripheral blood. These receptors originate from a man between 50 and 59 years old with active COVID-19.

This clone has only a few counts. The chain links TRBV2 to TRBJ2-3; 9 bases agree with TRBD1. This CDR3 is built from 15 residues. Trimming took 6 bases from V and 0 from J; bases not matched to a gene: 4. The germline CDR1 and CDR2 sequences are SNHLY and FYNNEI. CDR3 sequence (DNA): TGTGCCAGCAGACTACAGGGGGCGAGCACAGATACGCAGTATTTT. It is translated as CASRLQGASTDTQYF.

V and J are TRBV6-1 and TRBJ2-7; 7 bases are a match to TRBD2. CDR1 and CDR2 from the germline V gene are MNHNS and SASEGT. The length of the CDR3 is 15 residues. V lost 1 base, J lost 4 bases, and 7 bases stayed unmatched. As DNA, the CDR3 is TGTGCCAGCAGTGAAGGGGCGGGAGATCGGTACGAGCAGTACGTC. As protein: CASSEGAGDRYEQYV.

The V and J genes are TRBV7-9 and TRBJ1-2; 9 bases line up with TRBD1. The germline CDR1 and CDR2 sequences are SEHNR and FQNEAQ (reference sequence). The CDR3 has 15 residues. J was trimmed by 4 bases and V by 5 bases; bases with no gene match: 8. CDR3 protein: CASSASQGAGYGYTF. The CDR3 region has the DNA TGTGCCAGCAGCGCGTCACAGGGGGCAGGCTATGGCTACACCTTC.

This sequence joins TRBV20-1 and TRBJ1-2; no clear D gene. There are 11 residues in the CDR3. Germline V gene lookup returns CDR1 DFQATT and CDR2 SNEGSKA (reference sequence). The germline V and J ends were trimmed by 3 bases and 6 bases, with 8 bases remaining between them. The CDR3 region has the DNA TGCAGTGCTAGGGCCGGGGATGGCTACACCTTC. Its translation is CSARAGDGYTF.

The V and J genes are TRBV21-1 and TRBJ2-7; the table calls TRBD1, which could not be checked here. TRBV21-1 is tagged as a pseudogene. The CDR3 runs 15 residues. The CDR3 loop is CASSLRDTTSYEQYV. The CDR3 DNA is TGTGCCAGCAGCCTCCGGGACACTACCTCCTACGAGCAGTACGTC.

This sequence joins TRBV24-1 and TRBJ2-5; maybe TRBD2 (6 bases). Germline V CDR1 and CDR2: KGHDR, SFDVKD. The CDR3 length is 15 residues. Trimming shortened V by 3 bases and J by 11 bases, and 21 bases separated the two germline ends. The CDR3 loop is CATSDPNPTTGTQYF. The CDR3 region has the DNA TGTGCCACCAGTGATCCTAACCCCACTACCGGGACTCAGTACTTC.

The CDR3 sequence: CASSSTSGAGNEQFF. In DNA, the CDR3 is TGTGCCAGCAGTTCCACTAGCGGGGCAGGCAATGAGCAGTTCTTC. The rearrangement links TRBV6-5 to TRBJ2-1; the match to TRBD2 covers 10 bases. This CDR3 is built from 15 residues. The V and J ends lost 4 bases and 6 bases, in that order; junction bases with no gene match: 6. Germline-derived CDR1 and CDR2 are MNHEY and SVGAGI.

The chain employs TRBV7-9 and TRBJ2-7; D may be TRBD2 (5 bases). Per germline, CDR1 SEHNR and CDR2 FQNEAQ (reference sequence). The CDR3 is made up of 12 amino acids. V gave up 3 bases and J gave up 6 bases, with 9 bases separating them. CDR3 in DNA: TGTGCCAGCAGCTTCGGAGAGGGCGAGCAGTACGTC. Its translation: CASSFGEGEQYV.

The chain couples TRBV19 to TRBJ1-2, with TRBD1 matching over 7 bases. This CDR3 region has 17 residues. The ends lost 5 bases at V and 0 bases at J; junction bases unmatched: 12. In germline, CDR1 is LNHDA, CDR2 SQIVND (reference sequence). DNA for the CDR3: TGTGCCAGTAGTCCCTGGGGACAGTCGAACGCTAACTATGGCTACACCTTC. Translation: CASSPWGQSNANYGYTF.

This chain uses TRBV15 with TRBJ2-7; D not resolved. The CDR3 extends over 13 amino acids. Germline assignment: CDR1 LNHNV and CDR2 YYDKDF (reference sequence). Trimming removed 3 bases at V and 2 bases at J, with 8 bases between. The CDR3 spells CATSSLGAYEQYV. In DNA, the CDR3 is TGTGCCACCAGCAGTTTAGGAGCCTACGAGCAGTACGTC.

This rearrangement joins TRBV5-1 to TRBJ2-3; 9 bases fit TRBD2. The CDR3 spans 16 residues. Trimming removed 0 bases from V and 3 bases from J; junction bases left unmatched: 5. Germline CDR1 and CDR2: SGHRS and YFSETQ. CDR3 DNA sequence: TGCGCCAGCAGCTTGGTTAGCGGGAGTGGTACAGATACGCAGTATTTT. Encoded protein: CASSLVSGSGTDTQYF.

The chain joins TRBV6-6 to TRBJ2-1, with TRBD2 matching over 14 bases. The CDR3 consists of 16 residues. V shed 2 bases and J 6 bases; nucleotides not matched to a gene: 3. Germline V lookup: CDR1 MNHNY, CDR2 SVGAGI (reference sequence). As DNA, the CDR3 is TGTGCCAGCAGTTACGTAGGACTAGCGGGGGGCAATGAGCAGTTCTTC. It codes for CASSYVGLAGGNEQFF.

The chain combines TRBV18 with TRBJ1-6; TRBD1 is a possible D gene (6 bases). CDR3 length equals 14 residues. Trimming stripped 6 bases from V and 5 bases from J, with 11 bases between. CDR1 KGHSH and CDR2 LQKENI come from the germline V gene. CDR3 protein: CASSQDRDNSPLHF. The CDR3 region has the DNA TGTGCCAGCTCTCAGGACAGAGATAATTCACCCCTCCACTTT. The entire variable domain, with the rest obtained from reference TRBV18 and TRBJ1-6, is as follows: NAGVMQNPRHLVRRRGQEARLRCSPMKGHSHVYWYRQLPEEGLKFMVYLQKENIIDESGMPKERFSAEFPKEGPSILRIQQVVRGDSAAYFCASSQDRDNSPLHFGNGTRLTVT.

The CDR3 is CASSRGWAANNEQFF. CDR3 in DNA: TGTGCCAGCAGCCGGGGATGGGCGGCAAACAATGAGCAGTTCTTC. The rearrangement links TRBV6-5 to TRBJ2-1; a possible D gene is TRBD2 (5 bases). This CDR3 has 15 residues. In germline, CDR1 is MNHEY, CDR2 SVGAGI. Trimming removed 6 bases at V and 5 bases at J, with 17 bases between.

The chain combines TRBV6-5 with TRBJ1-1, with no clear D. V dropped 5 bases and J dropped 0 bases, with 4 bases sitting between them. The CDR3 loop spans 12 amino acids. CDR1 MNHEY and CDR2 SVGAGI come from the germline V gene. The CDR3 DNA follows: TGTGCCAGCAGTCGTTTGAACACTGAAGCTTTCTTT. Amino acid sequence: CASSRLNTEAFF.

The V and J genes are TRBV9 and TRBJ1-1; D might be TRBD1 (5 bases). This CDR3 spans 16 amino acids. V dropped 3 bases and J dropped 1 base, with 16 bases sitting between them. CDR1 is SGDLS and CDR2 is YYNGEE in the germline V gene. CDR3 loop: CASSAMEGQENTEAFF. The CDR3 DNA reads TGTGCCAGCAGCGCGATGGAGGGGCAGGAGAACACTGAAGCTTTCTTT.

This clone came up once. The CDR3 protein is CASSLGSSGSGTDTQYF. CDR3 nucleotide sequence: TGTGCCAGCAGCTTAGGATCTAGCGGGAGCGGCACAGATACGCAGTATTTT. V usage is TRBV7-2 and J usage is TRBJ2-3; 10 nucleotides match TRBD2. Germline values: CDR1 SGHTA, CDR2 FQGNSA. After removal of 1 base from V and 1 base from J, the junction contained 5 bases not matched to a gene. The CDR3 totals 17 residues.